The subject of this entry is one T cell receptor (beta chain). What this receptor recognizes is not known. An end of the junction differs from the germline gene, which may be a read error. The data were taken from a study of cytomegalovirus exposure and HLA in healthy donors (dated by TCRdb to about 2017). At the level of the whole study: According to an earlier analysis of a few hundred of the donors, 150 million to 200 million T cells yielded roughly 110 million unique TCR beta sequences and more than 250 Gb of sequence data. An early release covering approximately 600 HLA-typed donors comprised around 300 gigabases of sequencing data and around 85 million unique TCR sequences. Among the roughly 370 genotyped donors, 81% belonged to the genetic ancestry cluster associated with self-reported Caucasian donors. The study aimed to test whether cataloging public T cell receptors could reveal signatures of past pathogen exposure. The study used immunosequencing to profile the T cell repertoires of approximately 630 subjects and linked those repertoires to cytomegalovirus serostatus. Besides the first cohort of 666 subjects, a separate validation cohort made up of 120 different subjects was used. To predict cytomegalovirus infection status, the study combined high-throughput TCR immunosequencing, statistical association of individual TCRs with disease status, and machine learning. To study patterns of TCR occurrence, a later analysis re-analyzed previously published TCR beta repertoires from under 750 donors and added high-resolution HLA genotyping. The later analysis used no new phenotypic data to find candidate immune exposures, relying instead on TCR beta sequences and their occurrence across donors. In an earlier analysis of 587 of the donors, high-throughput TCR beta sequencing was used to judge whether each TCR beta V gene segment behaved as functional or pseudogenic. Donor age, sex, ethnicity and CMV serostatus were compiled together with the repertoire data. A later genetic analysis took genome-wide SNP genotypes for about 60% of the roughly 670 donors and used that subset as a discovery cohort. All discovery cohort repertoires had been generated using a single sequencing platform. HLA typing covered class I and class II loci at four-digit resolution. The number of typed donors differed by locus: about 620-640 for A, B, C, DRB1 and DQB1; some 540 for DQA1; over 600 for DPA1; and 400 to 480 for DPB1. Roughly 5 DR-DQ haplotypes were handled as single units for association and clustering because linkage in the cohort was strong. Among some 410 genotyped donors of the cohort, an average of around 250,000 unique TCR beta nucleotide sequences was sequenced per donor, of which about 18% were non-productive.

Library method: the immunoSEQ multiplex PCR assay. For the multiplex PCR, a mixture combining 60 forward primers for TCR Vbeta segments and 13 reverse primers for TCR Jbeta segments was used. The CDR3 region of rearranged TCR beta genes was amplified from genomic DNA with a multiplex PCR assay. Amplified TCR beta libraries were sequenced as 87-base-pair reads on the Illumina HiSeq System. Per the authors' processing: In a later analysis, tens of millions of unique TCR beta chains were counted across the roughly 670 repertoires, and approximately 11 million of these chains were shared by at least two donors. Raw reads were error-corrected and collapsed into unique sequences by a nearest-neighbor algorithm in which closely related sequences were merged to remove PCR and sequencing errors. CDR3 sequences were aligned to IMGT reference sequences to assign V, D and J gene segments. Each retained sequence needed at least a six-nucleotide match to both a V gene segment and a J gene segment. Rearrangements were called productive when the CDR3 lacked stop codons and stayed in frame with V and J; all others were non-productive. Following IMGT convention, CDR3 was defined as the stretch from the second conserved V-encoded cysteine to the conserved J-encoded phenylalanine. The earlier analysis of about 640 of the donors excluded any sequence lacking an unambiguous match to a single V gene segment. In an earlier analysis of around 600 of the donors, V segments were called functional above 56.7% productive rearrangements and were called segregating when the between-donor standard deviation exceeded 5%. A statistical classification framework was developed to diagnose cytomegalovirus status using the catalog of TCR beta chain sequences. V and J gene assignment, in a later analysis, came from comparing TCR nucleotide sequences with IMGT/GENE-DB human TR gene sequences. In a later analysis, CDR3 sequences and most-parsimonious VDJ recombination scenarios were assigned using the TCRdist pipeline. In a later analysis, every TCR beta chain was defined by the combination of its CDR3 amino acid sequence and its V-gene family, and reads without a unique V-gene family were dropped. To address suspected cross-contamination and a sequencing artifact, a later analysis removed approximately 590 highly shared, low-generation-probability nucleotide sequences. In a later analysis, a clonal expansion index was calculated for each public chain from normalized within-repertoire ranks of inferred template counts. A later analysis computed generation probabilities with a VDJ recombination model fitted to out-of-frame rearrangements, and checked the results against IGoR. Hypergeometric tests were used in a later analysis to score TCR-TCR, TCR-HLA and TCR-CMV co-occurrence, with a repertoire-size bias correction applied to the TCR pairs. False discovery rates were estimated in a later analysis by permuting HLA or CMV assignments 20 times. A later analysis grouped co-occurring TCRs with DBSCAN, adding TCRdist sequence similarity when clustering within HLA-allele-positive subsets. Repertoires with fewer than 30,000 or more than 120,000 public chains, plus five repertoires with anomalous nucleotide sharing, were excluded from co-occurrence clustering. Here the immuneACCESS table is served through TCRdb, limited to in-frame sequences with V and J called. Missing clones are a known gap in these copies; in checked studies unresolved V genes cover under half, and the rest lacks a known reason. For V, J and clone size, that table is used; D and trimming come from the DNA. A total of over 150,000 clones appear in this sample, 80% to 85% of them only once. The ten largest clones capture roughly 0.99% of the sample.

Results and caveats for the whole study, not just this receptor: This cohort had only TCR beta chains sequenced, and the lack of alpha or paired-chain data limited which features could be detected. At a false discovery rate of 0.05, a later analysis linked around 17,000 TCR beta sequences to specific HLA alleles. Sequencing depth was assumed to be roughly uniform across donors in the presence/absence analyses, though that assumption may not hold. For the cohort, immune exposure information was limited to CMV serostatus. In a later analysis, HLA-associated TCR beta chains were found to be more clonally expanded and to have lower generation probabilities than equally common non-associated chains. A further reported finding was that TCR beta sequences accurately predicted the HLA-A and HLA-B alleles for most subjects in the first cohort. Cytomegalovirus status was reported to be diagnosed by the classifier with high specificity and sensitivity in both the original and validation cohorts. Three of the identified cytomegalovirus-associated TCR beta chains were confirmed in vitro to be specific for cytomegalovirus antigens. In a later analysis, TCR association rates were found to vary across HLA loci, with the most associated TCRs seen for DRB1 alleles and the fewest for HLA-C alleles. A later analysis reported that several top co-occurrence clusters appeared linked to parvovirus B19, influenza, CMV and Epstein-Barr virus. A total of 150 to 200 TCR beta chains were listed by the study as associated with cytomegalovirus. Broadly in line with IMGT annotations, most TCR beta V segments showed up in productive rearrangements about 87% or about 30% of the time in an earlier analysis of 587 of the donors. The authors suggested that the approach could potentially be generalized to other disease states and immunological phenotypes. The sequencing pipeline was judged likely to have produced a cluster of highly shared sequence variants as a technical artifact. Most TCR sequences were observed very rarely across donors, whereas some public TCRs were present in many individuals. When HLA alleles, especially DR and DQ, strongly co-occurred, TCR associations were difficult to assign to individual alleles. An association between a missense DCLRE1C variant and V-gene and J-gene trimming of TCR beta chains was found in a later genetic analysis and replicated in an independent cohort. Because HLA typing was missing for some donors at each locus, association tests included only the typed subset. Some IMGT-functional V segments, including TRBV6-2 and TRBV6-3, could not be distinguished by the 87-base-pair reads and were therefore excluded. According to a later genetic analysis, donors in an Asian-associated ancestry cluster had fewer N-insertions in productive TCRs than the roughly 670-donor mean. Correlated functional status among segregating V segments might reflect linkage disequilibrium, but an unknown experimental factor could not be ruled out. Because counts were too low, seventeen rarely observed V segments, including chromosome 9 orphons, were excluded from the earlier analysis of some 540 of the donors. Most CMV-associated TCR beta chains appeared to be HLA-restricted in a later analysis, and the HLA associations seemed to be driven largely by CMV exposure.

Via the germline V gene (reference sequence), CDR1 is LNHDA and CDR2 SQIVND. The CDR3 holds 13 amino acids from the cysteine to the phenylalanine. The retained sequence is limited to the CDR3, 39 bases, with the frame set at the first base. The cohort comprised hundreds of healthy bone marrow donors. All cohort members were sampled while nominally healthy, although unrecorded immune exposures were likely present. The donor tested CMV seropositive, placing the donor among the 289 seropositive members of the cohort. Each donor provided a peripheral blood sample, and peripheral blood mononuclear cells were used for TCR beta sequencing. Genomic DNA extraction from the blood cell samples was performed with the Qiagen DNeasy Blood Extraction Kit.

The rearranged segments are TRBV19 and TRBJ2-7; 7 junctional bases match TRBD1. The sequenced material came from PBMCs. The source is a girl aged 2-15 years in good health and CMV-seropositive. CDR3 loop: CASSLDRDYEQYF. The DNA sequence is TGTGCCAGTAGTCTAGACAGGGACTACGAGCAGTACTTC.